The source of this T cell receptor beta chain is a study of molecular identifiers for immune sequencing clone quantification. TCRdb itself ran the PCR reads through MiXCR, one entry per CDR3 protein. The sample holds 460,000 or so distinct CDR3 sequences, about a quarter seen once. Each library that profiled naive CD8 cells came from approximately 20,000 to 1,000,000 sorted cells with 10%, 30% or 50% RNA. V lost 6 bases and J lost 3, with 9 bases in between. The V gene's germline CDR1 is MGHDK and CDR2 SYGVNS. The length of the CDR3 is 12 residues. This clonotype has just a few counts. This sequence was found in a human donor in good health. Some libraries in this study had Jurkat cell RNA spiked in. The specimen was naive CD8+ T cells from blood, with Jurkat cell RNA spiked in. Sample subset: FACS-sorted CD8+CD4-CCR7+CD45RA+ naive T cells. This rearrangement joins TRBV25-1 to TRBJ2-7; possible D gene TRBD2, 5 bases. The chain's CDR3 is CASRLGDYEQYF. In DNA form, the CDR3 reads TGTGCCAGCAGACTAGGCGACTACGAGCAGTACTTC.